Presented here are 22 T cell receptor beta chains from one specimen sequenced in a study of PD-1 blockade in classical Hodgkin lymphoma. Generated by immunoSEQ multiplex PCR, the TCRdb table keeps only in-frame clones and is missing some. The sample has approximately 93,000 clones; over 75% are singletons. The time point was: cycle 4 day 1 (C4D1), after less than 7 weeks of nivolumab. After autologous stem cell transplantation all patients relapsed, and prior brentuximab vedotin exposure differed between cohorts. Sequencing used peripheral blood mononuclear cells (PBMCs), obtained before the fourth cycle of nivolumab. Receptors originate from a human donor with classical Hodgkin lymphoma.

The chain recombines TRBV9 with TRBJ2-1, with D possibly matching TRBD2 (5 bases). CDR3 length: 17 amino acids. The germline V gene encodes CDR1 SGDLS and CDR2 YYNGEE. The V gene lost 4 bases and the J gene lost 4 bases, with 21 bases spanning the gap. This CDR3 reads CASSPAVAPYRYNEQFF. CDR3 in DNA: TGTGCCAGCAGCCCAGCGGTAGCCCCCTATCGATACAATGAGCAGTTCTTC.

This clone appeared a single time. J is TRBJ2-7 and V is TRBV7-3; D uncertain. Germline CDR1 and CDR2: SGHTA and FQGTGA. The CDR3 covers 15 residues. Trimming removed 2 bases from V and 2 bases from J, with 13 bases in between. CDR3 in DNA: TGTGCCAGCAGCTTAGGCCGACTGGGGACCTACGAGCAGTACTTC. Protein product: CASSLGRLGTYEQYF. Supplemented by reference TRBV7-3 and TRBJ2-7, the full variable domain reads GAGVSQTPSNKVTEKGKYVELRCDPISGHTALYWYRQSLGQGPEFLIYFQGTGAADDSGLPNDRFFAVRPEGSVSTLKIQRTERGDSAVYLCASSLGRLGTYEQYFGPGTRLTVT.

The CDR3 region has the DNA TGTGCCAGCTCACCGACAGGGGCCTACGAGCAGTACTTC. This sequence encodes CASSPTGAYEQYF. The rearrangement uses TRBV18 and TRBJ2-7, with 8 bases identical to TRBD1. Germline-derived CDR1 and CDR2 are KGHSH and LQKENI. The length of the CDR3 is 13 residues. V shed 3 bases and J 2 bases; nucleotides not matched to a gene: 0.

This chain links TRBV10-1 with TRBJ1-2, with D hard to call. There are 21 residues in the CDR3. Germline V CDR1 and CDR2: WNHNN, SYGVQD (reference sequence). Trimming shortened V by 2 bases and J by 4 bases, and 32 bases separated the two germline ends. The CDR3 reads CASSETTILTLGKLAGYGYTF. In DNA, the CDR3 is TGCGCCAGCAGTGAGACTACCATCCTGACCCTCGGGAAACTCGCTGGCTATGGCTACACCTTC.

The V gene is TRBV10-3, the J gene TRBJ2-7; 8 bases are a match to TRBD1. The CDR3 has 14 amino acids. Germline CDR1 and CDR2: ENHRY and SYGVKD. With V trimmed by 5 bases and J by 2 bases, 5 bases remained unmatched. CDR3 in DNA: TGTGCCATCAGTAGGACAGGGATTACCTACGAGCAGTACTTC. Translated, it gives CAISRTGITYEQYF.

The chain recombines TRBV2 with TRBJ2-1; D may be TRBD1 (6 bases). This CDR3 comprises 14 residues. The germline gives CDR1 SNHLY, CDR2 FYNNEI. Trimming pared 6 bases from V and 10 bases from J, leaving 19 bases between. CDR3 sequence reads: CASSAINRAEEQFF. CDR3 nucleotide sequence: TGTGCCAGCAGCGCAATCAACAGGGCTGAGGAGCAGTTCTTC.

This clone occurred once. V usage is TRBV28 and J usage is TRBJ2-7, with TRBD1 as a possible D gene (6 bases). Trimming pared 7 bases from V and 3 bases from J, leaving 22 bases between. CDR3 length: 16 residues. Germline loops: CDR1 MDHEN, CDR2 SYDVKM. CDR3 loop: CASNSAAGDGLYEQYF. The CDR3 DNA follows: TGTGCCAGCAACTCGGCCGCAGGGGACGGGCTCTACGAGCAGTACTTC.

This chain connects TRBV27 to TRBJ1-1, with D perhaps TRBD1 (5 bases). The CDR3 loop spans 14 amino acids. Germline CDR1 and CDR2: MNHEY and SMNVEV (reference sequence). V lost 7 bases and J lost 4, with 16 bases in between. CDR3 amino acids: CASNPRPGTTEAFF. The DNA of the CDR3 is TGTGCCAGCAATCCCCGGCCGGGGACCACTGAAGCTTTCTTT.

The rearrangement joins TRBV11-2 to TRBJ1-1; TRBD1 might be the D (5 bases). Germline-derived CDR1 and CDR2 are SGHAT and FQNNGV. V lost 6 bases and J 2 bases, leaving 10 bases between the germline ends. CDR3 size: 13 residues. The CDR3 here is CASSRGANTEAFF. Written as DNA, the CDR3 is TGTGCCAGCAGTCGGGGCGCCAACACTGAAGCTTTCTTT.

The gene calls are TRBV19 and TRBJ1-1; 7 positions agree with TRBD1. CDR3 size: 13 residues. J gave up 0 bases and V 6 bases, and 1 base lay outside the gene matches. CDR1 is LNHDA and CDR2 is SQIVND in the germline V gene (reference sequence). The CDR3 here is CASRDRMNTEAFF. The DNA of the CDR3 is TGTGCCAGTAGGGACAGGATGAACACTGAAGCTTTCTTT.

This clone showed up just once. The rearrangement joins TRBV6-5 to TRBJ2-7; D not certain. The CDR3 loop spans 15 amino acids. Germline V gene sequence: CDR1 MNHEY, CDR2 SVGAGI. V lost 6 bases to trimming and J lost 5 bases, with 20 bases between them. CDR3 sequence: CASSPTPTGFHEQYF. The DNA for the CDR3 is TGTGCCAGCAGCCCCACCCCGACGGGCTTCCACGAGCAGTACTTC.

The CDR3 region has the DNA TGTGCCAGCTCACCGGAGGGGATTAGTCAGAGTGAAAAACTGTTTTTT. Translating it yields CASSPEGISQSEKLFF. The chain has TRBV18 and TRBJ1-4, with D perhaps matching TRBD1 (5 bases). This CDR3 is 16 amino acids long. Germline V CDR1 and CDR2: KGHSH, LQKENI. Deletions cut 3 bases from V and 7 bases from J, with 18 bases between.

The V gene is TRBV6-5, the J gene TRBJ1-5; no firm D call. CDR1 and CDR2 from the germline V gene are MNHEY and SVGAGI. This CDR3 contains 14 residues. Trimming took off 6 bases at V and 2 bases at J, with 11 bases between the two ends. The chain's CDR3 is CASSLGSGNQPQHF. The CDR3 region has the DNA TGTGCCAGCAGCCTCGGGTCGGGCAATCAGCCCCAGCATTTT.

CDR3 sequence: CASSFSRSKQTPSYEQYF. The CDR3 DNA reads as TGTGCCAGCAGCTTCTCAAGGTCCAAACAGACACCATCCTACGAGCAGTACTTC. The rearrangement uses TRBV27 and TRBJ2-7, with no clear D. This CDR3 has 18 residues. V dropped 6 bases and J dropped 1 base, with 25 bases sitting between them. The germline V gene has CDR1 MNHEY and CDR2 SMNVEV (reference sequence).

The rearrangement links TRBV6-5 to TRBJ2-7; TRBD1 aligns across 7 bases. Trimming at V came to 7 bases and at J to 3 bases, leaving 9 bases not matched to a gene. CDR3 length: 14 amino acids. Germline V gene lookup returns CDR1 MNHEY and CDR2 SVGAGI. The CDR3 reads CASIPTGDRYEQYF. For the CDR3, the DNA is TGTGCCAGCATACCCACAGGGGATCGCTACGAGCAGTACTTC.

The chain combines TRBV6-5 with TRBJ2-5; D is possibly TRBD2 (6 bases). Trimming stripped 4 bases from V and 4 bases from J, with 13 bases between. Per germline, CDR1 MNHEY and CDR2 SVGAGI. The CDR3 has 14 residues. The CDR3 here is CASSFSTSGETQYF. DNA of the CDR3: TGTGCCAGCAGTTTCTCGACTAGTGGAGAGACCCAGTACTTC.

This chain uses TRBV2 with TRBJ2-3; a possible D gene is TRBD2 (5 bases). V was clipped by 4 bases and J by 2 bases, with 22 bases between them. The CDR3 consists of 18 residues. Germline V lookup: CDR1 SNHLY, CDR2 FYNNEI. The CDR3 DNA is TGTGCCAGCAGTGTATCCGGAATCTCATTCCGGGACACAGATACGCAGTATTTT. It yields the protein CASSVSGISFRDTDTQYF.

The chain combines TRBV7-2 with TRBJ2-3, with D uncertain. Germline CDR1 reads SGHTA; CDR2 reads FQGNSA. The CDR3 runs 13 residues. Trimming cost V 4 bases and J 1 base, with 6 bases left between them. The CDR3 here is CASSSMGTDTQYF. The CDR3 DNA is TGTGCCAGCAGCTCAATGGGCACAGATACGCAGTATTTT.

Only one count was recorded for this clone. The rearrangement joins TRBV30 to TRBJ2-2; possibly TRBD2 for D (7 bases). With 4 bases removed from V and 4 bases from J, the gap between germline ends came to 13 bases. Germline loops: CDR1 GTSNPN, CDR2 SVGIG (reference sequence). There are 14 residues in the CDR3. This CDR3 is CAWNLGGLTGELFF. The CDR3 bases are TGTGCCTGGAATCTGGGGGGGCTCACCGGGGAGCTGTTTTTT. Drawing the rest from reference TRBV30 and TRBJ2-2, the complete variable domain is SQTIHQWPATLVQPVGSPLSLECTVEGTSNPNLYWYRQAAGRGLQLLFYSVGIGQISSEVPQNLSASRPQDRQFILSSKKLLLSDSGFYLCAWNLGGLTGELFFGEGSRLTVL.

The rearrangement links TRBV6-5 to TRBJ2-7; no definite D call. V was clipped by 0 bases and J by 0 bases, with 9 bases between them. CDR1 and CDR2 (germline): MNHEY, SVGAGI. The CDR3 has 15 amino acids. CDR3 bases: TGTGCCAGCAGTTACTCGATACTGAGCTCCTACGAGCAGTACTTC. This codes for CASSYSILSSYEQYF.

The gene calls are TRBV5-4 and TRBJ2-3, with no clear D. The germline V and J ends were trimmed by 4 bases and 1 base, with 19 bases remaining between them. CDR1 is SGHNT, CDR2 YYREEE, per germline (reference sequence). This CDR3 is 17 amino acids long. The chain's CDR3 is CASSRRPGSSGTDTQYF. CDR3 in DNA: TGTGCCAGCAGCCGTAGACCAGGTTCGTCCGGCACAGATACGCAGTATTTT.

The chain couples TRBV6-5 to TRBJ1-2, with unresolved D. Germline-derived CDR1 and CDR2 are MNHEY and SVGAGI. The CDR3 loop spans 15 amino acids. The V end was cut by 4 bases, the J end by 0 bases, with 12 bases between. CDR3 coding DNA: TGTGCCAGCAGTTCCCCCCGGGGAGCTAACTATGGCTACACCTTC. It translates to CASSSPRGANYGYTF.